Listed below are T cell receptor beta chains from one sample, sequenced in a study of type 1 regulatory T cells. TCRdb ran MiXCR on the reads and lists one entry per CDR3 protein. The sample has 88,000 or so distinct CDR3 sequences; 31% are singletons. Sequencing was performed on CD4+ T cells, either the whole sample or a sorted fraction (not recorded which). All receptors come from a human donor in good health. Both conserved end residues are part of each CDR3. A D gene is named only where the DNA matches it firmly. Some rows have no size entry. The others give once, few or many, or a class for an expanded clone.

D: NA
size: few
J: TRBJ2-7
V: TRBV20-1
CDR3: CSARTEFAYEQYF
DNA: TGCAGTGCTAGGACAGAGTTTGCCTACGAGCAGTACTTC

D: NA
size: NA
J: TRBJ2-2
V: TRBV5-1
CDR3: CASRTDSANTGELLF
DNA: TGCGCCAGCAGAACCGACAGTGCGAACACCGGGGAGCTGCTTTTT

D: NA
size: few
J: TRBJ1-6
V: TRBV11-2
CDR3: CASSETRVSPLHF
DNA: TGTGCCAGCAGCGAGACCAGGGTCTCACCCCTCCACTTT

D: NA
size: few
J: TRBJ1-2
V: TRBV7-2
CDR3: CASSSNRVCTF
DNA: TGTGCCAGCAGCTCGAACAGGGTTTGCACCTTC

D: NA
size: NA
J: TRBJ2-7
V: TRBV6-1
CDR3: CASSEAWTGYEQYF
DNA: TGTGCCAGCAGTGAAGCCTGGACGGGCTACGAGCAGTACTTC

D: TRBD2
size: NA
J: TRBJ2-1
V: TRBV19
CDR3: CASEVSGELNEQFF
DNA: TGTGCCAGTGAGGTGAGCGGGGAGTTAAATGAGCAGTTCTTC

D: TRBD2
size: few
J: TRBJ2-3
V: TRBV6-1
CDR3: CASRGAGVIADTQYF
DNA: TGTGCCAGCAGGGGAGCGGGAGTGATTGCAGATACGCAGTATTTT

D: NA
size: NA
J: TRBJ2-2
V: TRBV19
CDR3: CASSTRRGQNTGELFF
DNA: TGTGCCAGTAGTACCCGCCGGGGACAAAACACCGGGGAGCTGTTTTTT

D: NA
size: NA
J: TRBJ1-1
V: TRBV20-1
CDR3: CSARAPADGSEAFF
DNA: TGCAGTGCTAGGGCCCCAGCCGACGGAAGCGAAGCTTTCTTT

D: NA
size: few
J: TRBJ2-4
V: TRBV15
CDR3: CATSRDANAKNIQYF
DNA: TGTGCCACCAGCAGAGATGCGAACGCCAAAAACATTCAGTACTTC

D: NA
size: few
J: TRBJ2-1
V: TRBV15
CDR3: CATSRDIGWRGEQFF
DNA: TGTGCCACCAGCAGAGATATTGGTTGGAGAGGTGAGCAGTTCTTC

D: NA
size: NA
J: TRBJ2-7
V: TRBV20-1
CDR3: CSARKSSYEQYF
DNA: TGCAGTGCTAGAAAAAGCTCCTACGAGCAGTACTTC

D: NA
size: NA
J: TRBJ1-1
V: TRBV7-9
CDR3: CASSLSAGGNTEAFF
DNA: TGTGCCAGCAGCTTATCGGCGGGGGGGAACACTGAAGCTTTCTTT

D: NA
size: few
J: TRBJ2-1
V: TRBV7-2
CDR3: CASSLEGLNEQFF
DNA: TGTGCCAGCAGCTTAGAGGGCCTAAATGAGCAGTTCTTC

D: NA
size: few
J: TRBJ2-7
V: TRBV12-5
CDR3: CASGLGTTYEQYF
DNA: TGTGCTAGTGGTTTGGGGACTACCTACGAGCAGTACTTC

D: NA
size: once
J: TRBJ2-1
V: TRBV20-1
CDR3: CSARVDRYQFF
DNA: TGCAGTGCTAGAGTCGACAGGTACCAGTTCTTC

D: TRBD1
size: NA
J: TRBJ2-3
V: TRBV10-2
CDR3: CASSGPGQGTDTQYF
DNA: TGCGCCAGCAGTGGGCCGGGACAGGGCACAGATACGCAGTATTTT

D: NA
size: few
J: TRBJ2-2
V: TRBV5-5
CDR3: CASSFISGGAGELFF
DNA: TGTGCCAGCAGCTTTATTTCAGGGGGGGCCGGGGAGCTGTTTTTT

D: TRBD1
size: NA
J: TRBJ2-3
V: TRBV3-1
CDR3: CASSHGGQVTDTQYF
DNA: TGTGCCAGCAGCCATGGAGGACAGGTCACAGATACGCAGTATTTT

D: TRBD2
size: NA
J: TRBJ2-3
V: TRBV6-1
CDR3: CASSEGIAGSTDTQYF
DNA: TGTGCCAGCAGTGAAGGCATAGCGGGGAGCACAGATACGCAGTATTTT

D: NA
size: few
J: TRBJ1-6
V: TRBV12-3/TRBV12-4
CDR3: CASFGTPASPLHF
DNA: TGTGCCAGCTTCGGGACTCCAGCGTCACCCCTCCACTTT

D: TRBD2
size: NA
J: TRBJ2-5
V: TRBV20-1
CDR3: CSARPIYTSGSWFETQYF
DNA: TGCAGTGCTCGACCCATCTATACTAGCGGGAGTTGGTTCGAGACCCAGTACTTC

D: TRBD1
size: NA
J: TRBJ1-1
V: TRBV7-9
CDR3: CASGLASMTGRNTEAFF
DNA: TGTGCCAGCGGCTTAGCTTCAATGACAGGGAGGAACACTGAAGCTTTCTTT

D: NA
size: NA
J: TRBJ2-7
V: TRBV14
CDR3: CASSQEGGALREQYF
DNA: TGTGCCAGCAGCCAAGAAGGGGGGGCCCTCCGCGAGCAGTACTTC

D: NA
size: few
J: TRBJ2-5
V: TRBV20-1
CDR3: CSARDLAKETQYF
DNA: TGCAGTGCTAGAGATCTGGCGAAAGAGACCCAGTACTTC

D: NA
size: NA
J: TRBJ2-2
V: TRBV20-1
CDR3: CSALIPTGELFF
DNA: TGCAGTGCTCTGATACCCACCGGGGAGCTGTTTTTT

D: NA
size: NA
J: TRBJ1-4
V: TRBV4-1
CDR3: CASSQREQGEKLFF
DNA: TGCGCCAGCAGCCAACGGGAGCAGGGGGAAAAACTGTTTTTT

D: NA
size: NA
J: TRBJ2-3
V: TRBV11-3
CDR3: CASSLDFRDTQYF
DNA: TGTGCCAGCAGCTTAGATTTTCGCGATACGCAGTATTTT

D: TRBD1
size: NA
J: TRBJ2-1
V: TRBV9
CDR3: CASSAFLGQGLDEQFF
DNA: TGTGCCAGCAGCGCCTTCCTAGGACAGGGCTTGGATGAGCAGTTCTTC

D: NA
size: many
J: TRBJ2-3
V: TRBV20-1
CDR3: CSAAGTQYF
DNA: TGCAGTGCGGCAGGCACGCAGTATTTT

D: TRBD1
size: NA
J: TRBJ2-7
V: TRBV5-1
CDR3: CASSLSAGTAIAYEQYF
DNA: TGCGCCAGCAGCTTGTCCGCCGGGACAGCAATTGCCTACGAGCAGTACTTC

D: NA
size: NA
J: TRBJ2-6
V: TRBV20-1
CDR3: CSARQSSGANVLTF
DNA: TGCAGTGCTCGACAGAGCTCTGGGGCCAACGTCCTGACTTTC

D: NA
size: NA
J: TRBJ2-7
V: TRBV7-2
CDR3: CASSLLQFQQYF
DNA: TGTGCCAGCAGCTTACTACAGTTCCAGCAGTACTTC

D: TRBD1
size: NA
J: TRBJ1-5
V: TRBV20-1
CDR3: CSAGTGDSNQPQHF
DNA: TGCAGTGCAGGGACAGGGGATAGCAATCAGCCCCAGCATTTT

D: NA
size: NA
J: TRBJ2-1
V: TRBV3-1
CDR3: CASSQVDEQFF
DNA: TGTGCCAGCAGTCAAGTCGATGAGCAGTTCTTC

D: NA
size: NA
J: TRBJ2-7
V: TRBV4-1
CDR3: CASSQVGGSYEQYF
DNA: TGCGCCAGCAGCCAAGTGGGTGGATCCTACGAGCAGTACTTC

D: TRBD2
size: few
J: TRBJ2-1
V: TRBV18
CDR3: CASSPLAGVNEQFF
DNA: TGTGCCAGCTCACCCCTAGCGGGAGTGAATGAGCAGTTCTTC

D: NA
size: NA
J: TRBJ2-7
V: TRBV7-8
CDR3: CASSSGLSYEQYF
DNA: TGTGCCAGCAGCTCAGGGTTATCCTACGAGCAGTACTTC

D: TRBD2
size: NA
J: TRBJ2-7
V: TRBV7-3
CDR3: CASSFGLAGGRSRSEQYF
DNA: TGTGCCAGCAGCTTTGGACTAGCGGGAGGAAGGTCCCGGAGCGAGCAGTACTTC

D: NA
size: few
J: TRBJ2-3
V: TRBV2
CDR3: CASKRTYTDTQYF
DNA: TGTGCCAGCAAAAGGACATACACAGATACGCAGTATTTT

D: NA
size: few
J: TRBJ2-3
V: TRBV12-3/TRBV12-4
CDR3: CASVPSGSTDTQYF
DNA: TGTGCCAGCGTCCCCTCGGGGAGCACAGATACGCAGTATTTT

D: NA
size: NA
J: TRBJ2-1
V: TRBV4-3
CDR3: CASSQGKGDEQFF
DNA: TGCGCCAGCAGCCAGGGTAAGGGGGATGAGCAGTTCTTC

D: TRBD2
size: NA
J: TRBJ2-3
V: TRBV20-1
CDR3: CSASRAGGITDTQYF
DNA: TGCAGTGCTAGTAGGGCGGGAGGAATCACAGATACGCAGTATTTT

D: TRBD2
size: few
J: TRBJ2-7
V: TRBV7-9
CDR3: CASTLAGTYEQYF
DNA: TGTGCCAGCACACTAGCGGGAACCTACGAGCAGTACTTC

D: TRBD2
size: NA
J: TRBJ2-1
V: TRBV7-9
CDR3: CASSLAGLAGNEQFF
DNA: TGTGCCAGCAGCTTAGCGGGACTAGCGGGAAATGAGCAGTTCTTC

D: TRBD2
size: few
J: TRBJ2-4
V: TRBV7-8
CDR3: CASSPLAGGDIQYF
DNA: TGTGCCAGCAGCCCTCTAGCGGGAGGGGACATTCAGTACTTC

D: TRBD2
size: NA
J: TRBJ2-3
V: TRBV29-1
CDR3: CSVRLAGVADTQYF
DNA: TGCAGCGTTAGACTAGCGGGAGTTGCAGATACGCAGTATTTT

D: NA
size: few
J: TRBJ2-2
V: TRBV7-2
CDR3: CASSLALAGELFF
DNA: TGTGCCAGCAGCTTGGCCCTAGCTGGGGAGCTGTTTTTT

D: TRBD2
size: NA
J: TRBJ2-5
V: TRBV20-1
CDR3: CSAVPTSGMGETQYF
DNA: TGCAGTGCGGTCCCGACTAGCGGGATGGGGGAGACCCAGTACTTC

D: NA
size: few
J: TRBJ2-1
V: TRBV6-1
CDR3: CASSGEVHNEQFF
DNA: TGTGCCAGCAGTGGTGAAGTTCACAATGAGCAGTTCTTC

D: TRBD2
size: NA
J: TRBJ2-1
V: TRBV2
CDR3: CASRSSGTAHNNEQFF
DNA: TGTGCCAGCCGATCAAGCGGGACTGCTCATAACAATGAGCAGTTCTTC